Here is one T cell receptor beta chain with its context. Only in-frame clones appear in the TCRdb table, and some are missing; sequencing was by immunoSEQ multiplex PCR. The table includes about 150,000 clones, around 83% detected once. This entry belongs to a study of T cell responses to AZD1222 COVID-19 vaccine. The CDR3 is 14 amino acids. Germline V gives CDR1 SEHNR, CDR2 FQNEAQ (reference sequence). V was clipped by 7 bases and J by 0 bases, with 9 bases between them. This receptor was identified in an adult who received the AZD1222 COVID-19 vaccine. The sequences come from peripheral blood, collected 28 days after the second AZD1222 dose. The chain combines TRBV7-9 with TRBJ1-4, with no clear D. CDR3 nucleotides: TGTGCCAGCATGGCCGGGACAACTAATGAAAAACTGTTTTTT. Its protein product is CASMAGTTNEKLFF.